These 30 T cell receptor beta chains came from one sample sequenced in a study of T cell responses to AZD1222 COVID-19 vaccine. Clones were read by immunoSEQ multiplex PCR, and TCRdb kept only the in-frame ones, dropping some. Of under 200,000 clones listed, over 90% are singletons. The material sequenced was peripheral blood, taken on day 0 of AZD1222 vaccination. The origin of the receptors is an adult in good health.

The CDR3 coding sequence is TGCGCCAGCAGCTTGGTGGGGGAGAGAGAGACCCAGTACTTC. As protein: CASSLVGERETQYF. This rearrangement joins TRBV5-1 to TRBJ2-5; D may match TRBD1 or TRBD2 (5 bases each). The CDR3 runs to 14 residues. V was pared by 0 bases and J by 4 bases, with 10 bases between. Germline V gene lookup returns CDR1 SGHRS and CDR2 YFSETQ.

The chain is built from TRBV6-5 and TRBJ1-1, with D perhaps TRBD1 (5 bases). CDR3 length: 12 residues. V lost 9 bases and J 6 bases, leaving 14 bases between the germline ends. CDR1 is MNHEY, CDR2 SVGAGI, per germline. CDR3 protein: CARRPWGAEAFF. Here the CDR3 DNA reads TGTGCCAGACGTCCGTGGGGCGCTGAAGCTTTCTTT.

The chain has TRBV30 and TRBJ1-5, with D uncertain. Germline V gene lookup returns CDR1 GTSNPN and CDR2 SVGIG (reference sequence). The CDR3 spans 13 residues. The ends were cut back, 7 bases at V and 0 bases at J, with 10 bases in the middle. The CDR3 nucleotides read TGTGCCTCCCAAATGGGTAGCAATCAGCCCCAGCATTTT. It translates to CASQMGSNQPQHF.

The chain uses TRBV7-9 and TRBJ2-5; TRBD1 agrees at 8 bases. Germline CDR1 reads SEHNR; CDR2 reads FQNEAQ (reference sequence). The CDR3 is 14 residues long. Unmatched junction bases numbered 6, after V lost 5 bases and J lost 4 bases. The CDR3 DNA reads TGTGCCAGCAGCCCGCAGGGGGCCGGAGAGACCCAGTACTTC. Its translation is CASSPQGAGETQYF.

The gene calls are TRBV6-2 or TRBV6-3 and TRBJ2-3, with D tentatively TRBD1 or TRBD2 (5 bases each). The CDR3 length is 16 residues. V was pared by 3 bases and J by 9 bases, with 22 bases between. Germline assignment: CDR1 MNHEY and CDR2 SVGEGT. CDR3 nucleotides: TGTGCCAGCAGTTATCATACCCCTTCCTGGGGCGGGACGCAGTATTTT. It encodes CASSYHTPSWGGTQYF.

The V call is TRBV7-8, the J call TRBJ1-2, with TRBD1 identical over 10 bases. There are 16 residues in the CDR3. In germline, CDR1 is SGHVS, CDR2 FQNEAQ. Losses at the gene ends were 2 bases for V and 3 bases for J; bases not matched to a gene: 6. The DNA for the CDR3 is TGTGCCAGCAGCTTACTAATCGGACAGGGGGACTATGGCTACACCTTC. Its translation: CASSLLIGQGDYGYTF.

The gene calls are TRBV27 and TRBJ1-1; no clear D. Trimming pared 5 bases from V and 7 bases from J, leaving 11 bases between. Germline-derived CDR1 and CDR2 are MNHEY and SMNVEV (reference sequence). The CDR3 loop spans 12 amino acids. CDR3 DNA: TGTGCCAGCAGTCCCCCGGGCGGTGAAGCTTTCTTT. The encoded protein is CASSPPGGEAFF.

This clone showed up just a few times. The CDR3 region has the DNA TGTGCCAGCATCCGAAGGGGAAGGACTAATGAAAAACTGTTTTTT. Protein product: CASIRRGRTNEKLFF. The chain recombines TRBV2 with TRBJ1-4, with TRBD1 as a possible D gene (5 bases). This CDR3 has 15 amino acids. The germline V gene encodes CDR1 SNHLY and CDR2 FYNNEI. V lost 7 bases and J lost 2, with 14 bases in between.

This sequence joins TRBV20-1 and TRBJ1-1; TRBD1 agrees at 7 bases. CDR1 DFQATT and CDR2 SNEGSKA come from the germline V gene (reference sequence). V trimming: 6 bases; J trimming: 9 bases; junction bases outside the gene matches: 7. This CDR3 comprises 11 residues. The CDR3 DNA reads as TGCAGTGCGAGGGACAGCACGCAAGCTTTCTTT. Translating it yields CSARDSTQAFF.

The chain joins TRBV28 to TRBJ1-1; no reliable D call. CDR3 length equals 12 residues. The germline V gene encodes CDR1 MDHEN and CDR2 SYDVKM. Trimming took 8 bases from V and 4 from J, leaving 11 bases between them. Here the CDR3 DNA reads TGTGCCAGCCGAACCGGAAGCACTGAAGCTTTCTTT. This sequence encodes CASRTGSTEAFF.

The chain recombines TRBV7-9 with TRBJ2-3; D gene ambiguous. The CDR3 length is 11 residues. Trimming took 5 bases from V and 4 from J, leaving 4 bases between them. Per germline, CDR1 SEHNR and CDR2 FQNEAQ (reference sequence). Here the CDR3 DNA reads TGTGCCAGCAGCGCCTCAGATACGCAGTATTTT. It encodes CASSASDTQYF.

CDR3 amino acids: CASSEFRASPGELFF. The CDR3 nucleotides read TGTGCCAGCAGTGAATTTCGGGCGTCTCCCGGGGAGCTGTTTTTT. J is TRBJ2-2 and V is TRBV25-1; D uncertain. The CDR3 extends over 15 amino acids. V lost 1 base and J 6 bases, leaving 12 bases between the germline ends. Germline values: CDR1 MGHDK, CDR2 SYGVNS.

The J gene is TRBJ2-1, the V gene TRBV12-3 or TRBV12-4; D is unresolved. This CDR3 spans 11 amino acids. The germline V and J ends were trimmed by 6 bases and 6 bases, with 6 bases remaining between them. The CDR3 protein is CASRNRNEQFF. The CDR3, as DNA: TGTGCCAGCAGGAACCGCAATGAGCAGTTCTTC.

This chain joins TRBV27 and TRBJ1-1, with D maybe TRBD1 (5 bases). Germline V gene sequence: CDR1 MNHEY, CDR2 SMNVEV (reference sequence). The CDR3 sequence is 15 residues long. The ends were cut back, 6 bases at V and 6 bases at J, with 20 bases in the middle. The CDR3 sequence is CASRGDGRAFPEAFF. The CDR3 DNA sequence: TGTGCCAGCAGGGGGGATGGCAGGGCGTTTCCTGAAGCTTTCTTT.

V and J are TRBV5-1 and TRBJ2-5; 7 bases are shared with TRBD2. CDR1 is SGHRS, CDR2 YFSETQ, per germline. The junction had 16 bases not matched to a gene; V was cut back by 0 bases and J by 5 bases. The CDR3 is made up of 18 amino acids. The CDR3 spells CASSLGRFAGDTGETQYF. For the CDR3, the DNA is TGCGCCAGCAGCTTGGGGCGTTTCGCGGGAGACACCGGGGAGACCCAGTACTTC.

This chain joins TRBV12-3 or TRBV12-4 and TRBJ2-1, with D unresolved. V lost 3 bases and J 5 bases, leaving 8 bases between the germline ends. This CDR3 spans 13 amino acids. Here the CDR3 reads CASSFGPNNEQFF. As DNA, the CDR3 is TGTGCCAGCAGTTTTGGTCCGAACAATGAGCAGTTCTTC.

V is TRBV5-1 and J is TRBJ1-4, with a weak D call TRBD1 (5 bases). Deletions cut 1 base from V and 0 bases from J, with 16 bases between. CDR1 is SGHRS and CDR2 is YFSETQ in the germline V gene. CDR3 length equals 18 residues. The DNA for the CDR3 is TGCGCCAGCAGCTTGTCGAGGGACTCCGCGGCAACTAATGAAAAACTGTTTTTT. This sequence encodes CASSLSRDSAATNEKLFF.

Concerning this clone itself: Its ends do not fully match the called genes, so a read error is possible. The rearrangement uses TRBV18 and TRBJ1-2; D may be TRBD1 (5 bases). This CDR3 is 15 amino acids long. Germline values: CDR1 KGHSH, CDR2 LQKENI. The CDR3 nucleotides are TGTGCGAGCTCCCAGGGCCTGAGGGCTAACTATGGCTACACCTTC. Translating gives CASSQGLRANYGYTF.

This chain uses TRBV10-3 with TRBJ2-7, with D uncertain. The CDR3 length is 13 residues. Germline V lookup: CDR1 ENHRY, CDR2 SYGVKD. The V gene lost 2 bases and the J gene lost 4 bases, with 9 bases spanning the gap. CDR3 in amino acids: CAISESRGYEQYF. The CDR3 DNA is TGTGCCATCAGTGAGAGCCGTGGATACGAGCAGTACTTC.

The J gene is TRBJ1-1, the V gene TRBV3-1 (or the pseudogene TRBV3-2); D gene unclear. The CDR3 sequence is 13 residues long. V lost 3 bases to trimming and J lost 7 bases, with 12 bases between them. Germline-derived CDR1 and CDR2 are LGHDT and YNNKEL (reference sequence). DNA of the CDR3: TGTGCCAGCAGCCATTGGCGGCAGTATGAAGCTTTCTTT. Protein: CASSHWRQYEAFF.

This chain connects TRBV27 to TRBJ2-2; 7 bases line up with TRBD1. This CDR3 is built from 13 residues. Germline V gene lookup returns CDR1 MNHEY and CDR2 SMNVEV (reference sequence). Trimming cost V 7 bases and J 7 bases; bases outside gene matches: 6. CDR3 loop: CASKQQGIGELFF. CDR3 DNA sequence: TGTGCCAGCAAACAACAGGGGATCGGGGAGCTGTTTTTT.

This chain connects TRBV29-1 to TRBJ2-7; TRBD2 agrees at 12 bases. From germline, CDR1 is SQVTM and CDR2 ANQGSEA. Unmatched junction bases numbered 6, after V lost 1 base and J lost 2 bases. The CDR3 extends over 16 amino acids. CDR3 sequence reads: CSVEGVRTSGTYEQYF. DNA for the CDR3: TGCAGCGTTGAAGGGGTAAGGACTAGCGGGACCTACGAGCAGTACTTC.

CDR3: CASSLREGLSYGYTF. CDR3 DNA sequence: TGTGCCAGCAGTTTAAGGGAGGGGTTATCCTATGGCTACACCTTC. This chain uses TRBV27 with TRBJ1-2; weak D call: TRBD1 (5 bases). Deletions cut 2 bases from V and 4 bases from J, with 14 bases between. CDR1 MNHEY and CDR2 SMNVEV come from the germline V gene (reference sequence). This CDR3 contains 15 residues.

Here the CDR3 reads CASSHAGGQNYGYTF. As DNA, the CDR3 is TGTGCCAGCAGCCACGCAGGGGGTCAGAACTATGGCTACACCTTC. V usage is TRBV7-9 and J usage is TRBJ1-2; TRBD1 aligns across 7 bases. With 5 bases clipped from V and 2 bases from J, the junction kept 8 bases outside the gene matches. Per germline, CDR1 SEHNR and CDR2 FQNEAQ (reference sequence). The CDR3 has 15 amino acids.

The V and J genes are TRBV2 and TRBJ1-6; 9 positions agree with TRBD1. This CDR3 is 16 amino acids long. Germline V gives CDR1 SNHLY, CDR2 FYNNEI. V dropped 0 bases and J dropped 9; count of bases not matched to a gene: 6. The CDR3 DNA sequence: TGTGCCAGCAGTGAAGCGGAGGACAGGGGAAGTTCACCCCTCCACTTT. Translated: CASSEAEDRGSSPLHF.

The chain has TRBV15 and TRBJ2-2; 8 nucleotides line up with TRBD2. V lost 3 bases and J lost 6; bases outside the gene matches: 15. CDR3 length: 18 residues. Germline values: CDR1 LNHNV, CDR2 YYDKDF (reference sequence). The CDR3 nucleotides are TGTGCCACCAGCAGGGCCGTAGGTAGCGGGATGGGTCCCGGGGAGCTGTTTTTT. Protein: CATSRAVGSGMGPGELFF.

The chain couples TRBV27 to TRBJ1-2, with 7 bases that match TRBD1. The J segment lost 0 bases and the V segment lost 4 bases, leaving 5 bases of the junction unmatched. Per germline, CDR1 MNHEY and CDR2 SMNVEV (reference sequence). The CDR3 spans 15 residues. DNA for the CDR3: TGTGCCAGCAGTTCCTGGGGGACAGCTAACTATGGCTACACCTTC. Its translation: CASSSWGTANYGYTF.

The rearrangement links TRBV5-4 to TRBJ1-3; weak D call: TRBD1 (6 bases). This CDR3 is built from 16 residues. Germline V gives CDR1 SGHNT, CDR2 YYREEE (reference sequence). V was pared by 3 bases and J by 1 base, with 14 bases between. This CDR3 reads CASSSGAGRSGNTIYF. The CDR3 nucleotides are TGTGCCAGCAGCTCGGGGGCGGGAAGGTCTGGAAACACCATATATTTT.

V gene TRBV7-6 combines with J gene TRBJ2-7, with a tentative D call TRBD2 (6 bases). This CDR3 comprises 15 residues. Trimming took off 6 bases at V and 3 bases at J, with 18 bases between the two ends. Germline V CDR1 and CDR2: SGHVS, FNYEAQ. Here the CDR3 reads CASSPSRGTHYEQYF. As DNA, the CDR3 is TGTGCCAGCAGTCCTTCCCGGGGGACCCACTACGAGCAGTACTTC.

V usage is TRBV4-1 and J usage is TRBJ2-3; 7 nucleotides agree with TRBD1. The CDR3 has 17 residues. Germline CDR1 MGHRA, CDR2 YSYEKL. Trimming removed 3 bases from V and 4 bases from J; junction bases left unmatched: 13. CDR3: CASSHPRGSGGADTQYF. The CDR3 nucleotides read TGCGCCAGCAGCCACCCCAGGGGGAGTGGGGGTGCAGATACGCAGTATTTT.